Listed below are T cell receptor beta chains from one sample, sequenced in a study of T cell responses to AZD1222 COVID-19 vaccine. Only in-frame clones appear in the TCRdb table, and some are missing; sequencing was by immunoSEQ multiplex PCR. Here the sample spans roughly 130,000 clones, around 90% being singletons. Sequenced material: peripheral blood, taken on day 0 of AZD1222 vaccination. Receptors were obtained from an adult in good health. Each CDR3 is given with its conserved first and last residue.

V gene	J gene	CDR3 protein
TRBV7-3	TRBJ2-3	CASRLGRERGDTQYF
TRBV24-1	TRBJ2-6	CATSDSSGANVLTF
TRBV5-6	TRBJ1-2	CASSSRRTYGYTF
TRBV5-1	TRBJ2-2	CASSLGQLSGELFF
TRBV2	TRBJ2-5	CASRDRVGETQYF
TRBV19	TRBJ1-1	CASTSAYSGNTEAFF
TRBV9	TRBJ1-2	CASSLSWDGSNYGYTF
TRBV5-1	TRBJ2-1	CASSLRGGGNEQFF
TRBV19	TRBJ1-5	CASSYVQQPQHF
TRBV11-2	TRBJ1-4	CASSFGGGSGEATNEKLFF
TRBV5-1	TRBJ1-6	CASSLGAVDNSPLHF